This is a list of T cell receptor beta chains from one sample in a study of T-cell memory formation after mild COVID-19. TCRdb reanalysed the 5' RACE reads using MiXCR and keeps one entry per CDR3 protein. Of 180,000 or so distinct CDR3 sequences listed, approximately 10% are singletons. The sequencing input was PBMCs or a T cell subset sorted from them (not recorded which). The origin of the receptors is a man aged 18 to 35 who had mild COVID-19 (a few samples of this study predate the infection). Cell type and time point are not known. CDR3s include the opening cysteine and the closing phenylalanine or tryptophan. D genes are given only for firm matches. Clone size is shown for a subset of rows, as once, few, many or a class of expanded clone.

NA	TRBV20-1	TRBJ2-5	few	CSALGPGQETQYF	TGCAGTGCTCTCGGACCCGGCCAAGAGACCCAGTACTTC
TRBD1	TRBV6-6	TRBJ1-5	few	CASSYGQGSFQPQHF	TGTGCCAGCAGTTATGGACAGGGGAGCTTTCAGCCCCAGCATTTT
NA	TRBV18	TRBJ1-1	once	CASSPTQGDTEAFF	TGTGCCAGCTCACCAACCCAGGGAGACACTGAAGCTTTCTTT
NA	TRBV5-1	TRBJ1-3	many	CASSLDRYGNTIYF	TGCGCCAGCAGCCTGGACAGATATGGAAACACCATATATTTT
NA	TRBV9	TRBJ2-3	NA	CASSVLGSTDTQYF	TGTGCCAGCAGCGTATTGGGGAGCACAGATACGCAGTATTTT
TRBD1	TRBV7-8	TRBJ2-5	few	CASSFGQGRVETQYF	TGTGCCAGCAGCTTCGGACAGGGGAGGGTGGAGACCCAGTACTTC
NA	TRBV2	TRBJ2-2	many	CASSLLGALPGELFF	TGTGCCAGCAGCTTGCTCGGGGCCCTGCCCGGGGAGCTGTTTTTT
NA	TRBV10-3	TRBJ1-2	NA	CAIPVYPAMYGYTF	TGTGCCATCCCCGTCTATCCAGCCATGTATGGCTACACCTTC
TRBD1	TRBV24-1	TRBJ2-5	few	CATSDPTGSGETQYF	TGTGCCACCAGTGATCCGACAGGGTCAGGAGAGACCCAGTACTTC
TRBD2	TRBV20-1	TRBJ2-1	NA	CSASPGTSGGPNNEQFF	TGCAGTGCTAGTCCCGGGACTAGCGGGGGGCCAAACAATGAGCAGTTCTTC
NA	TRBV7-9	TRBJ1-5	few	CASSTELSNQPQHF	TGTGCCAGCAGCACGGAACTCAGCAATCAGCCCCAGCATTTT
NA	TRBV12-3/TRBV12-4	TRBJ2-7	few	CASSLPGTYTQYF	TGTGCCAGCAGTTTACCCGGGACCTACACGCAGTACTTC
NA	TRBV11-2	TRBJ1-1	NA	CASSRVGTGEPEAFF	TGTGCCAGCAGCCGGGTAGGCACTGGAGAACCGGAAGCTTTCTTT
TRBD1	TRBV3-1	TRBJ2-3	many	CASSARDRITDTQYF	TGTGCCAGCAGCGCCCGGGACAGGATCACAGATACGCAGTATTTT
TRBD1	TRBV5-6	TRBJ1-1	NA	CASSLVEGATEAFF	TGTGCCAGCAGCTTGGTGGAGGGGGCCACTGAAGCTTTCTTT
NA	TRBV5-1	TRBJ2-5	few	CASSLALTQAETQYF	TGCGCCAGCAGCTTGGCCCTGACCCAGGCGGAGACCCAGTACTTC